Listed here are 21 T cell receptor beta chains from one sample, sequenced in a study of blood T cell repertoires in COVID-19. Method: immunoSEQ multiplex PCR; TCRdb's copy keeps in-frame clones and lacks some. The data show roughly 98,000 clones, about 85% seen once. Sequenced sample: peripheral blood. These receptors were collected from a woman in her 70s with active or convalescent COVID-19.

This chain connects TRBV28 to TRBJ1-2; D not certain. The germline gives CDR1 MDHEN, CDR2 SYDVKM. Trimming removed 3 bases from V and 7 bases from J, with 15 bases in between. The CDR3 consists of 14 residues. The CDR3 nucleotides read TGTGCCAGCAGTTTCTCCTCCCGAGAGGGTGGCTACACCTTC. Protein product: CASSFSSREGGYTF.

This CDR3 reads CASSFRGQDTQYF. The CDR3 DNA follows: TGTGCCAGCAGCTTCAGGGGGCAAGATACGCAGTATTTT. The V call is TRBV7-2, the J call TRBJ2-3; 8 bases are a match to TRBD1. The CDR3 runs 13 residues. Germline CDR1 reads SGHTA; CDR2 reads FQGNSA. Unmatched junction bases numbered 1, after V lost 3 bases and J lost 5 bases.

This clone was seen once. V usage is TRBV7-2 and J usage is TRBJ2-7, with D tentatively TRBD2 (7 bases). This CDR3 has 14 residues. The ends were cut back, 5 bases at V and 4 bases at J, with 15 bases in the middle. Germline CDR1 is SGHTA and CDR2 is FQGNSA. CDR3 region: CASSHQGGGYEQYF. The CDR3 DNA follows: TGTGCCAGCAGCCATCAAGGGGGAGGGTACGAGCAGTACTTC. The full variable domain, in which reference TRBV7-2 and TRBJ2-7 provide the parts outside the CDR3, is GAGVSQSPSNKVTEKGKDVELRCDPISGHTALYWYRQSLGQGLEFLIYFQGNSAPDKSGLPSDRFSAERTGGSVSTLTIQRTQQEDSAVYLCASSHQGGGYEQYFGPGTRLTVT.

The CDR3 reads CASKSPGSSGGPLGTQYF. The CDR3 nucleotides are TGTGCCAGCAAGTCGCCCGGGAGTAGCGGGGGGCCCCTCGGGACCCAGTACTTC. The genes are TRBV28 and TRBJ2-5; 10 positions agree with TRBD2. V trimming: 7 bases; J trimming: 7 bases; junction bases outside the gene matches: 21. Germline CDR1 reads MDHEN; CDR2 reads SYDVKM. The CDR3 consists of 18 residues.

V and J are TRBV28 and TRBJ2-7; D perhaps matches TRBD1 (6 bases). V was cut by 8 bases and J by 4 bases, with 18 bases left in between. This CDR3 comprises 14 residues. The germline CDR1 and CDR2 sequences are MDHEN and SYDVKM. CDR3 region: CASASTGIPYEQYF. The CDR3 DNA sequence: TGTGCCAGCGCCTCCACAGGGATTCCATACGAGCAGTACTTC.

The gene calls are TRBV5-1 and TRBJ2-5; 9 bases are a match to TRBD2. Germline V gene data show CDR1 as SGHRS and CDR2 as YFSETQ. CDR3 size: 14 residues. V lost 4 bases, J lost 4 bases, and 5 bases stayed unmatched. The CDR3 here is CASSGGGAGETQYF. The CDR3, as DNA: TGCGCCAGCAGCGGCGGGGGGGCCGGAGAGACCCAGTACTTC.

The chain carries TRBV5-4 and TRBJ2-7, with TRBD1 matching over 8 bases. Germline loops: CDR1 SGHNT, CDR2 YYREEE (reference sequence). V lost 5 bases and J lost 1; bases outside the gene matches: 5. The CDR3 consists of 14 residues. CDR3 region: CASRPGTGSYEQYF. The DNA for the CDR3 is TGTGCCAGCAGGCCCGGGACAGGATCCTACGAGCAGTACTTC.

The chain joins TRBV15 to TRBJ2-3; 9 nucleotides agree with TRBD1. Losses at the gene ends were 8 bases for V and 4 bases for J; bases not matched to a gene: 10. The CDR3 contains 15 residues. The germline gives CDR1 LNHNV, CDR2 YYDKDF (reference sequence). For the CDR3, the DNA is TGTGCCACCCGTTGGGGGACAGGGCAGTCAGATACGCAGTATTTT. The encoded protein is CATRWGTGQSDTQYF.

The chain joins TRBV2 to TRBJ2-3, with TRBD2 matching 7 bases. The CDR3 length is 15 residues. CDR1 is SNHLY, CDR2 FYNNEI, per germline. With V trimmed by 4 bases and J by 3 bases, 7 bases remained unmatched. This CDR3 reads CASSVLGAGTDTQYF. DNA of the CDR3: TGTGCCAGCAGTGTTTTGGGAGCGGGGACAGATACGCAGTATTTT.

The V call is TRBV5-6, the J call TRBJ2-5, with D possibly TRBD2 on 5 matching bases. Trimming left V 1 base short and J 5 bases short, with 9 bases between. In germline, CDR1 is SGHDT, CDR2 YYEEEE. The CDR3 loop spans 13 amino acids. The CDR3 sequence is CASSLRGPETQYF. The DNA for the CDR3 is TGTGCCAGCAGCTTGAGAGGGCCGGAGACCCAGTACTTC.

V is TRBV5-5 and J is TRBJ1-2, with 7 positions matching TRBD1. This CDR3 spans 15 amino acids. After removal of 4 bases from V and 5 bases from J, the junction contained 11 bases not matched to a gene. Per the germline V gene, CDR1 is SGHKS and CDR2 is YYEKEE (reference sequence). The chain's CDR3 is CASSHNRQGSYGYTF. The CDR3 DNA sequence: TGTGCCAGCAGCCACAACCGACAGGGATCATATGGCTACACCTTC. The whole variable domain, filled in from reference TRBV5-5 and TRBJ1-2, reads DAGVTQSPTHLIKTRGQQVTLRCSPISGHKSVSWYQQVLGQGPQFIFQYYEKEERGRGNFPDRFSARQFPNYSSELNVNALLLGDSALYLCASSHNRQGSYGYTFGSGTRLTVV.

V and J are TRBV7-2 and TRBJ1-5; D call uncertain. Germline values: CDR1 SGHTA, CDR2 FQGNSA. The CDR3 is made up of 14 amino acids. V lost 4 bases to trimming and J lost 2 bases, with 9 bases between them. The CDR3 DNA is TGTGCCAGCAGCTATCGACATGGCAATCAGCCCCAGCATTTT. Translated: CASSYRHGNQPQHF.

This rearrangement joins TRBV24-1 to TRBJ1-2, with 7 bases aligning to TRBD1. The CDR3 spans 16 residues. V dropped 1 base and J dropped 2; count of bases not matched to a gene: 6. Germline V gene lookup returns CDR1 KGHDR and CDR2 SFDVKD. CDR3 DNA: TGTGCCACCAGTGATTTTGGGATACAGGGGAACTATGGCTACACCTTC. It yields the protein CATSDFGIQGNYGYTF.

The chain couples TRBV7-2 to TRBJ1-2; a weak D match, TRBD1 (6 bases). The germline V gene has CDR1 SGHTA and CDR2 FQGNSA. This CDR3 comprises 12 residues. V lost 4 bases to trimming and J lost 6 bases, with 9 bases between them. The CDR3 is CASSWTEDGYTF. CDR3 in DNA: TGTGCCAGCAGCTGGACAGAGGATGGCTACACCTTC. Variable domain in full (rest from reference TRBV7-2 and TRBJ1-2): GAGVSQSPSNKVTEKGKDVELRCDPISGHTALYWYRQSLGQGLEFLIYFQGNSAPDKSGLPSDRFSAERTGGSVSTLTIQRTQQEDSAVYLCASSWTEDGYTFGSGTRLTVV.

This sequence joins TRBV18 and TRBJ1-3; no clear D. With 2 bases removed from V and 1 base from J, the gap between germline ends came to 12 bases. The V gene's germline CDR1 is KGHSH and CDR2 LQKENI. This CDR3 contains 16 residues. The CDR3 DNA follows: TGTGCCAGCTCACCAATCGAGAGCTATTCTGGAAACACCATATATTTT. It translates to CASSPIESYSGNTIYF.

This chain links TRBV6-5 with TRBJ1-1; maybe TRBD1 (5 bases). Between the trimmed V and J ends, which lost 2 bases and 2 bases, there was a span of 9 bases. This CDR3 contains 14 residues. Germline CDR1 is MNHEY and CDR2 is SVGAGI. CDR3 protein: CASSYGGKNTEAFF. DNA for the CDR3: TGTGCCAGCAGTTACGGGGGGAAAAACACTGAAGCTTTCTTT.

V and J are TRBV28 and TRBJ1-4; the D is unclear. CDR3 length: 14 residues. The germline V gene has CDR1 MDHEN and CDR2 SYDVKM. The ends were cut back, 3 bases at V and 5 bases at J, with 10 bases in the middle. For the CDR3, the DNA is TGTGCCAGCAGTTTCGGAGACTGGAATGAAAAACTGTTTTTT. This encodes CASSFGDWNEKLFF.

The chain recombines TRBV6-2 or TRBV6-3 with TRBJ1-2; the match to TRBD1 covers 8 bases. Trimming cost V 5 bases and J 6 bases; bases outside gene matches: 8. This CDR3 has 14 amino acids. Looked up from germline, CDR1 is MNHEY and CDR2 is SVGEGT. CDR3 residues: CASSDVSGGNGYTF. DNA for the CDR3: TGTGCCAGCAGTGACGTCTCAGGGGGCAATGGCTACACCTTC.

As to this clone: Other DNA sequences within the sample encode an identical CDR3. The CDR3 sequence is CASSSLAGGNNEQFF. The CDR3 DNA reads as TGTGCCAGCAGTTCTCTAGCGGGGGGGAACAATGAGCAGTTCTTC. The V and J genes are TRBV6-6 and TRBJ2-1; 12 nucleotides agree with TRBD2. Germline trimming cut 4 bases from V and 5 bases from J; bases unmatched to any gene: 3. The CDR3 totals 15 residues. Germline loops: CDR1 MNHNY, CDR2 SVGAGI (reference sequence).

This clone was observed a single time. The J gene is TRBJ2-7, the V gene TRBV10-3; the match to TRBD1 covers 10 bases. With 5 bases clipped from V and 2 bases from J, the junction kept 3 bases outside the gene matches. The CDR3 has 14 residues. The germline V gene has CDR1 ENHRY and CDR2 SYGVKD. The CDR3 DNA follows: TGTGCCATCAGTCCGACAGGGGGCACCTACGAGCAGTACTTC. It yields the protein CAISPTGGTYEQYF.

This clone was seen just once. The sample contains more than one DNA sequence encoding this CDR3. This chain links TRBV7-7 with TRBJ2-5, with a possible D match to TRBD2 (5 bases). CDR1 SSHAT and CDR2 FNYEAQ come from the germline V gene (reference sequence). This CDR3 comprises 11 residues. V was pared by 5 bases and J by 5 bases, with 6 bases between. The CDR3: CASSPGETQYF. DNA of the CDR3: TGTGCCAGCAGCCCGGGGGAGACCCAGTACTTC.